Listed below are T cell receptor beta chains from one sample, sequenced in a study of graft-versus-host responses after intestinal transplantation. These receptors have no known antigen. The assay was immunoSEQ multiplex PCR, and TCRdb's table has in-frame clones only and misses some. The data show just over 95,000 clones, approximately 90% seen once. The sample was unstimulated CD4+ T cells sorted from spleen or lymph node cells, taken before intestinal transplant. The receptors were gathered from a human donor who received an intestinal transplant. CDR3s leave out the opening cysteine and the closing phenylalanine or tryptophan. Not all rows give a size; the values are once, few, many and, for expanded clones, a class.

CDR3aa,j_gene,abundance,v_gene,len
ASSERGQTVLKANEKLF,TRBJ1-4,NA,TRBV6-1,17
ASSVRDRAINEQF,TRBJ2-1,NA,TRBV19,13
ASSLRTGERAEAF,TRBJ1-1,NA,TRBV18,13
ASSPGRGYNYGYT,TRBJ1-2,NA,TRBV18,13
ATSRDKRTGGQETQY,TRBJ2-5,NA,TRBV15,15
ASSYSATGVGNTIY,TRBJ1-3,few,TRBV6-6,14
ASSESRDRTGLNQPQH,TRBJ1-5,once,TRBV6-1,16
AISEGRESSYNEQF,TRBJ2-1,NA,TRBV10-3,14
ASRAGRMNTEAF,TRBJ1-1,NA,TRBV6-5,12
ATSRVEGGDEQY,TRBJ2-7,NA,TRBV15,12
ASSTGQGTYGYT,TRBJ1-2,NA,TRBV28,12
ASSAAGWEPQH,TRBJ1-5,NA,TRBV10-2,11
ASSPPGLAGGPGTKNIQY,TRBJ2-4,NA,TRBV4-1,18
ASSLGAGQGNQPQH,TRBJ1-5,NA,TRBV5-1,14
ASPRSNTEAF,TRBJ1-1,NA,TRBV6-1,10
ASSFKTTFRGRVTGELF,TRBJ2-2,once,TRBV5-4,17
ASSLTSTDTQY,TRBJ2-3,NA,TRBV5-1,11
ASSQGQNYEQY,TRBJ2-7,NA,TRBV18,11
ASSWGQYGYT,TRBJ1-2,NA,TRBV19,10
ASSPGLEDEQF,TRBJ2-1,NA,TRBV18,11
ASSGYRESIY,TRBJ1-3,NA,TRBV7-2,10
ASRRQVSQPQH,TRBJ1-5,few,TRBV28,11
ASSASWGRGGYT,TRBJ1-2,NA,TRBV9,12
ASSLAGRSYEQY,TRBJ2-7,NA,TRBV7-9,12
ASSLQASGGTYEQY,TRBJ2-7,NA,TRBV6-4,14
ASSPGHPISYNEQF,TRBJ2-1,NA,TRBV5-1,14
ASRPAGQGNDEQY,TRBJ2-7,NA,TRBV6-5,13
ASSSLDRNYGYT,TRBJ1-2,NA,TRBV11-2,12
ASRQQGYEQY,TRBJ2-7,NA,TRBV28,10
ASSIWTPNSNQPQH,TRBJ1-5,NA,TRBV19,14
ASSESLSGSETQY,TRBJ2-5,NA,TRBV10-1,13
ASSLLGLAGKSSYEQY,TRBJ2-7,NA,TRBV5-6,16
ASSPLRQGGEQY,TRBJ2-7,NA,TRBV18,12
AWSVTRAGNSPLH,TRBJ1-6,NA,TRBV30,13
ASSRDGSYEQY,TRBJ2-7,NA,TRBV19,11
ASDLRGQGPNEQF,TRBJ2-1,NA,TRBV6-6,13
ASSQGHSYEQY,TRBJ2-7,NA,TRBV4-1,11
ASSERDRVRGGANVLT,TRBJ2-6,NA,TRBV10-2,16
ASSLREPMLSGYT,TRBJ1-2,NA,TRBV7-9,13
SAGGMNTEAF,TRBJ1-1,NA,TRBV29-1,10
ALEYGNYGYT,TRBJ1-2,NA,TRBV30,10
ASSSPSGNTIY,TRBJ1-3,NA,TRBV7-8,11
ASSQNLGSPAF,TRBJ1-1,few,TRBV14,11
ASSQVTRVNEKLF,TRBJ1-4,few,TRBV4-1,13
ASSLGLAGTWETQY,TRBJ2-5,NA,TRBV7-2,14
AWSPGTDTQY,TRBJ2-3,NA,TRBV30,10
ASILDPGQRAEAF,TRBJ1-1,NA,TRBV5-1,13
ASSLGAFGANVLT,TRBJ2-6,NA,TRBV5-6,13
ASSQNRGGNTEAF,TRBJ1-1,NA,TRBV4-1,13
ASSLGGGEEKLF,TRBJ1-4,NA,TRBV11-3,12
ASSVAQIQGSGNTIY,TRBJ1-3,NA,TRBV9,15
ASSVYGDRVSIIYNSPLH,TRBJ1-6,NA,TRBV6-1,18
ASSLRHPNTEAF,TRBJ1-1,NA,TRBV7-8,12
SGDRGAYNEQF,TRBJ2-1,NA,TRBV29-1,11
ASSPRVLGFYEQY,TRBJ2-7,NA,TRBV28,13
ASSLTGGNIQY,TRBJ2-4,NA,TRBV6-5,11
ARRRDRGYEQY,TRBJ2-7,few,TRBV2,11
ASSSGQTGTNYGYT,TRBJ1-2,NA,TRBV6-5,14